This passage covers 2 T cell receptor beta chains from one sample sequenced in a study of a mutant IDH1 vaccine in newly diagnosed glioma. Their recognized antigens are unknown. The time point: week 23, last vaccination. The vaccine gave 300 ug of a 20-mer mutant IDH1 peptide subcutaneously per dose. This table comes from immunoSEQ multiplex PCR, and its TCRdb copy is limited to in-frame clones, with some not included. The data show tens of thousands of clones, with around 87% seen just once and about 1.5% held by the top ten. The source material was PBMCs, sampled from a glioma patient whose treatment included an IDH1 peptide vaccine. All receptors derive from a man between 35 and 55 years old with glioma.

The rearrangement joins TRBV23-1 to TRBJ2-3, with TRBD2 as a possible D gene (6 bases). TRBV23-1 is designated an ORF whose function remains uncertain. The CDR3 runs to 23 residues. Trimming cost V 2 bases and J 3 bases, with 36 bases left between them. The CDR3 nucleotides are TGCGCCAGCAGTCAAATCCCAACCTCCAGGCCGCGGGAAAACCAAAAAGGAACAGATACGCAGTATTTT. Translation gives CASSQIPTSRPRENQKGTDTQYF.

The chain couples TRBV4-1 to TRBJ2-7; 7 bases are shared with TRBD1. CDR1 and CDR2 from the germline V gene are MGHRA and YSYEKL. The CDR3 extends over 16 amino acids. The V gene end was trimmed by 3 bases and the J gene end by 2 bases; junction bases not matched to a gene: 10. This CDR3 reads CASSQFAGTDPYEQYF. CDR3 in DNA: TGCGCCAGCAGCCAGTTCGCCGGGACAGACCCCTACGAGCAGTACTTC.